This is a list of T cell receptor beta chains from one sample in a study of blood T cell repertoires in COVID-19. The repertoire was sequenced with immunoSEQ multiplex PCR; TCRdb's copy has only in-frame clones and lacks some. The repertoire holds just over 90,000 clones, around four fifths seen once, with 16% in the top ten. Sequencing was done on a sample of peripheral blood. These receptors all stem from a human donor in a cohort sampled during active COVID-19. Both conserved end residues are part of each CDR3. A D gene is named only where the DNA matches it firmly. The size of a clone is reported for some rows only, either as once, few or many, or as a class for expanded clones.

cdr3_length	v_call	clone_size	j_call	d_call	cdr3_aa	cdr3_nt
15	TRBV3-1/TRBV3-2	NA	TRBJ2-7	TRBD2	CASSPASGTGGEQYF	TGTGCCAGCAGCCCTGCTAGCGGGACGGGTGGGGAGCAGTACTTC
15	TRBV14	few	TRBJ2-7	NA	CASSQLDPGNYEQYF	TGTGCCAGCAGCCAATTAGATCCAGGGAACTACGAGCAGTACTTC
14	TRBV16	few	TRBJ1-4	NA	CASSQSGTKEKLFF	TGTGCCAGCAGCCAGTCCGGGACTAAAGAAAAACTGTTTTTT
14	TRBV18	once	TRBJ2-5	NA	CASSRAGGKETQYF	TGTGCCAGCTCACGGGCAGGAGGGAAAGAGACCCAGTACTTC
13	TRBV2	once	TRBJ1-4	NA	CASSLQGNEKLFF	TGTGCCAGCAGCCTACAGGGAAATGAAAAACTGTTTTTT
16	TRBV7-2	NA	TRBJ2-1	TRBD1	CASSPRAGTGYNEQFF	TGTGCCAGCAGCCCTAGGGCCGGGACAGGGTACAATGAGCAGTTCTTC
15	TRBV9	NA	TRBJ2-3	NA	CASSVRQASTDTQYF	TGTGCCAGCAGCGTTCGACAGGCCAGCACAGATACGCAGTATTTT
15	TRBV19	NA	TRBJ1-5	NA	CATTAPGGVRQPQHF	TGTGCCACCACCGCTCCAGGCGGGGTCAGGCAGCCCCAGCATTTT
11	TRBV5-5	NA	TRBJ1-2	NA	CASSLEHGYTF	TGTGCCAGCAGCTTGGAGCATGGCTACACCTTC
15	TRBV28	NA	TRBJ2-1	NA	CASSSSTASYNEQFF	TGTGCCAGCAGTTCATCGACAGCATCCTACAATGAGCAGTTCTTC
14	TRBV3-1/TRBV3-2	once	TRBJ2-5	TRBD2	CASSQDVAGGPQYF	TGTGCCAGCAGCCAAGATGTAGCGGGGGGGCCCCAGTACTTC
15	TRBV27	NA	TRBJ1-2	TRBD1	CASSQSRGLEYGYTF	TGTGCCAGCAGCCAATCCAGGGGGCTTGAATATGGCTACACCTTC
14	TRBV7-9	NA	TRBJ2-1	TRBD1	CASSWDRENNEQFF	TGTGCCAGCAGCTGGGACAGGGAGAATAATGAGCAGTTCTTC
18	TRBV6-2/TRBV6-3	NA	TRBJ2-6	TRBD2	CASSYRLAGISGANVLTF	TGTGCCAGCAGTTACCGACTAGCGGGGATCTCTGGGGCCAACGTCCTGACTTTC
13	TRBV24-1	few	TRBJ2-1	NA	CATSDQLNNEQFF	TGTGCCACCAGTGACCAACTAAACAATGAGCAGTTCTTC
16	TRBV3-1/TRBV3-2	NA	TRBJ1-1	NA	CASSQFSRGRNTEAFF	TGTGCCAGCAGCCAATTTTCGAGGGGGAGAAACACTGAAGCTTTCTTT